The 15 T cell receptor beta chains listed next were all sequenced from one sample in a study of T cells in women clearing cervical HPV infection. TCRdb's copy holds only in-frame clones and misses some; the assay was immunoSEQ multiplex PCR. The sample totals about 48,000 clones. Sequences were obtained from blood buffy coat. The receptors were sampled from a woman between 18 and 69 years old with a cervical HPV16 infection that either progressed to CIN3+ or cleared (not recorded which).

A word on this clone: The sequenced fragment ends 3 residues before the CDR3 boundary, so the rest is inferred from the germline J gene. The rearrangement joins TRBV30 to TRBJ1-2; D might be TRBD1 (5 bases). V lost 5 bases and J lost 7, with 14 bases in between. This CDR3 contains 12 residues. The germline V gene has CDR1 GTSNPN and CDR2 SVGIG (reference sequence). Incomplete CDR3 DNA: TGTGCCTGGGGGAGGGGAATGAGTGGC. Its translation is CAWGRGMSG. The whole CDR3 sequence reads CAWGRGMSGYTF. Full variable domain (missing parts from reference TRBV30 and TRBJ1-2): SQTIHQWPATLVQPVGSPLSLECTVEGTSNPNLYWYRQAAGRGLQLLFYSVGIGQISSEVPQNLSASRPQDRQFILSSKKLLLSDSGFYLCAWGRGMSGYTFGSGTRLTVV.

On this clone: The read falls 3 residues short of the CDR3 end, and the missing part is taken from the germline J gene. The J gene is TRBJ2-3, the V gene TRBV7-7; tentatively, D is TRBD2 (5 bases). V lost 5 bases, J lost 0 bases, and 12 bases lay in between. This CDR3 is 15 amino acids long. CDR1 is SSHAT, CDR2 FNYEAQ, per germline (reference sequence). This chain's CDR3 is CASSPDSISTDTQYF. CDR3 bases read: TGTGCCAGCAGCCCGGACTCGATTAGCACAGATACG.

Points on this clone: Coverage ceases 3 residues before the CDR3 finishes, and the germline J gene fills in the end. V is TRBV14 and J is TRBJ1-1; tentative D call: TRBD1 (5 bases). The germline V gene encodes CDR1 SGHDN and CDR2 FVKESK. The germline V and J ends were trimmed by 0 bases and 3 bases, with 20 bases remaining between them. CDR3 length: 18 amino acids. This CDR3 is CASSQELVGVRGYTEAFF. CDR3 DNA, as far as it was read: TGTGCCAGCAGCCAAGAATTGGTCGGGGTCCGGGGGTACACTGAA.

Worth noting for this clone: The missing CDR3 end, 3 residues past where the read stops, is filled in from the germline J gene. The chain has TRBV5-1 and TRBJ2-1, with TRBD2 matching 7 bases. The V gene's germline CDR1 is SGHRS and CDR2 YFSETQ. This CDR3 contains 18 residues. V shed 4 bases, J shed 0 bases, and the junction held 13 bases outside the gene matches. The CDR3 here is CASSARLTGGSSYNEQFF. The sequenced part of the CDR3 DNA is TGCGCCAGCAGCGCGCGTCTAACGGGGGGTAGCTCCTACAATGAG.

Here the CDR3 reads CASRLGQGAGEQFF. The sequenced CDR3 bases are TGTGCCAGCAGGTTAGGGCAGGGGGCAGGTGAG. The chain couples TRBV7-3 to TRBJ2-1, with 8 bases identical to TRBD1. The read ends 3 residues shy of where the CDR3 ends; the end is completed using the germline J gene. The trim removed 6 bases at V and 9 bases at J, leaving 10 bases unmatched. Germline V gene lookup returns CDR1 SGHTA and CDR2 FQGTGA. The CDR3 loop spans 14 amino acids.

A remark on this clone: Read coverage stops 3 residues before the CDR3 terminus; the germline J gene supplies the remainder. The chain has TRBV12-5 and TRBJ1-1; D might be TRBD1 (6 bases). CDR1 and CDR2 (germline): LGHNT, FRNRAP. V was shortened by 2 bases and J by 0 bases, with 13 bases between the two germline ends. The CDR3 sequence is 16 residues long. The chain's CDR3 is CASGLYWTAMNTEAFF. The sequenced CDR3 bases are TGTGCTAGTGGTTTGTATTGGACAGCCATGAACACTGAA.

To note about this clone: The read falls 3 residues short of the CDR3 end, and the missing part is taken from the germline J gene. The chain has TRBV5-1 and TRBJ2-1; 11 bases agree with TRBD2. V lost 5 bases and J lost 4; bases outside the gene matches: 8. Germline-derived CDR1 and CDR2 are SGHRS and YFSETQ. The CDR3 is 16 amino acids. The CDR3 protein is CASSYSGTSGYNEQFF. The CDR3 DNA, read in part, is TGCGCCAGCAGTTACTCCGGGACTAGCGGTTACAATGAG.

A note on this clone: The read ends 3 residues shy of where the CDR3 ends; the end is completed using the germline J gene. The chain carries TRBV18 and TRBJ2-7; 12 bases map to TRBD2. Germline lookup yields CDR1 KGHSH and CDR2 LQKENI. V trimming: 1 base; J trimming: 5 bases; junction bases outside the gene matches: 3. The CDR3 runs 15 residues. Here the CDR3 reads CASSPRRTSGNEQYF. The CDR3 DNA, read in part, is TGTGCCAGCTCACCACGGCGGACTAGCGGGAACGAG.

With regard to this clone: The read stops 3 residues short of the end of the CDR3; the missing end is completed from the germline J gene. This chain uses TRBV5-1 with TRBJ2-7; TRBD1 agrees at 10 bases. Unmatched junction bases numbered 2, after V lost 7 bases and J lost 4 bases. The CDR3 is made up of 12 amino acids. CDR1 is SGHRS, CDR2 YFSETQ, per germline. Here the CDR3 reads CASRDRGYEQYF. The DNA read from the CDR3 is TGCGCCAGCCGGGACAGGGGATACGAG.

About this clone: The read ends 3 residues early relative to the CDR3; the germline J gene fills the gap. This chain joins TRBV11-2 and TRBJ1-2; 8 nucleotides line up with TRBD1. CDR1 and CDR2 (germline): SGHAT, FQNNGV. The V segment lost 6 bases and the J segment 0 bases; nucleotides outside the gene matches: 3. The CDR3 loop spans 14 amino acids. CDR3 residues: CASRTTGANYGYTF. Partial CDR3 DNA: TGTGCCAGCAGGACGACAGGGGCTAACTATGGC.

On this clone itself: The read comes to an end 3 residues before the CDR3 does, leaving the germline J gene to fill in the end. V usage is TRBV20-1 and J usage is TRBJ1-1; TRBD1 matches at 9 bases. CDR1 and CDR2 (germline): DFQATT, SNEGSKA (reference sequence). This CDR3 is 14 amino acids long. The V segment lost 1 base and the J segment 4 bases; nucleotides outside the gene matches: 4. CDR3 DNA (partial): TGCAGTGCTAGAGCCACAGGGGGCGTCACTGAA. Its translation: CSARATGGVTE. The entire CDR3 protein is CSARATGGVTEAFF.

A remark on this clone: The CDR3 end lies 3 residues beyond the end of the read and is filled in from the germline J gene. V gene TRBV6-2 or TRBV6-3 combines with J gene TRBJ2-1, with 9 bases matching TRBD1. With 2 bases clipped from V and 7 bases from J, the junction kept 3 bases outside the gene matches. CDR3 length: 14 residues. The germline V gene has CDR1 MNHEY and CDR2 SVGEGT. The covered CDR3 bases are TGTGCCAGCAGTTACCGGACAGGGGTAAATGAG. It encodes CASSYRTGVNE. The entire CDR3 is CASSYRTGVNEQFF.

Notes on this clone: The read ends 3 residues shy of where the CDR3 ends; the end is completed using the germline J gene. The rearrangement joins TRBV18 to TRBJ2-1, with a weak D call TRBD1 (6 bases). Trimming removed 5 bases at V and 3 bases at J, with 17 bases between. The CDR3 has 16 amino acids. Germline assignment: CDR1 KGHSH and CDR2 LQKENI. This CDR3 is CASSSAGTSGYNEQFF. The sequenced part of the CDR3 DNA is TGTGCCAGCTCATCCGCCGGGACAAGTGGCTACAATGAG. Full variable domain (rest looked up from reference TRBV18 and TRBJ2-1): NAGVMQNPRHLVRRRGQEARLRCSPMKGHSHVYWYRQLPEEGLKFMVYLQKENIIDESGMPKERFSAEFPKEGPSILRIQQVVRGDSAAYFCASSSAGTSGYNEQFFGPGTRLTVL.

In the case of this clone: Sequencing ends 3 residues short of the CDR3 end; the germline J gene provides the rest. This chain uses TRBV6-1 with TRBJ1-5; 7 bases fit TRBD1. There are 16 residues in the CDR3. In germline, CDR1 is MNHNS, CDR2 SASEGT. J gave up 7 bases and V 0 bases, and 9 bases lay outside the gene matches. The DNA read from the CDR3 is TGTGCCAGCAGTGAAGCTGAGGACAGGCCCGGACAGCCC. As protein: CASSEAEDRPGQP. The CDR3 in full is CASSEAEDRPGQPQHF.

For this clone: The read finishes 3 residues shy of the CDR3 end, and the germline J gene is used to complete it. The chain has TRBV24-1 and TRBJ2-5, with D possibly TRBD1 on 5 matching bases. The V end lost 4 bases, the J end lost 0 bases, and 11 bases lay between the germline ends. Germline V gene lookup returns CDR1 KGHDR and CDR2 SFDVKD. The CDR3 runs 15 residues. CDR3 loop: CATSDPDRYQETQYF. The sequenced CDR3 bases are TGTGCCACCAGTGACCCTGACAGATACCAAGAGACC.